This T cell receptor (beta chain) stems from a study of cytomegalovirus exposure and HLA in healthy donors. PCR amplification relied on 60 Vbeta primers (plus 13 Jbeta primers). The repertoire was sequenced with immunoSEQ multiplex PCR; TCRdb's copy has only in-frame clones and lacks some. The table includes about 140,000 clones, around 80% detected once. The V end was cut by 5 bases, the J end by 0 bases, with 10 bases between. Germline CDR1 is MDHEN and CDR2 is SYDVKM. The CDR3 loop spans 15 amino acids. The specimen was PBMCs. The chain couples TRBV28 to TRBJ1-4, with D perhaps matching TRBD1 (5 bases). The clonotype was recovered from a man aged 25 to 40 in good health and CMV-seropositive. DNA of the CDR3: TGTGCCAGCAGTACCTCGGGGGCAACTAATGAAAAACTGTTTTTT. Protein: CASSTSGATNEKLFF.